The next 3 T cell receptor beta chains were all read from a single sample in a study of blood T cell repertoires in COVID-19. Assay: immunoSEQ multiplex PCR; the TCRdb copy retains only in-frame clones and omits some. The sample shows some 300,000 clones, 75% to 90% of them seen only once. The sample taken for sequencing was peripheral blood. The receptors were gathered from a woman in her 70s with COVID-19, enrolled during active disease.

This rearrangement joins TRBV27 to TRBJ2-5; 8 bases line up with TRBD1. Losses at the gene ends were 5 bases for V and 2 bases for J; bases not matched to a gene: 7. This CDR3 has 15 residues. Germline V gene data show CDR1 as MNHEY and CDR2 as SMNVEV (reference sequence). This chain's CDR3 is CASSPRTGWQETQYF. The CDR3, as DNA: TGTGCCAGCAGTCCCCGGACAGGGTGGCAAGAGACCCAGTACTTC.

This clone was observed a handful of times. Other DNA sequences in the sample encode the same CDR3. CDR3 nucleotide sequence: TGTGCCAGCTCACCACCGGGGGGGAGCACTGAAGCTTTCTTT. Protein product: CASSPPGGSTEAFF. The chain carries TRBV18 and TRBJ1-1; D perhaps matches TRBD1 (5 bases). The CDR3 is made up of 14 amino acids. The germline V gene has CDR1 KGHSH and CDR2 LQKENI. Trimming removed 0 bases at V and 4 bases at J, with 9 bases between.

This chain connects TRBV7-6 to TRBJ2-7; 13 bases are shared with TRBD2. J lost 7 bases, V lost 5 bases, and 8 bases had no gene match. Germline CDR1 and CDR2: SGHVS and FNYEAQ. This CDR3 spans 15 amino acids. CDR3 sequence reads: CASSQTSGGPGEQYF. Written as DNA, the CDR3 is TGTGCCAGCAGCCAGACTAGCGGGGGGCCCGGGGAGCAGTACTTC.